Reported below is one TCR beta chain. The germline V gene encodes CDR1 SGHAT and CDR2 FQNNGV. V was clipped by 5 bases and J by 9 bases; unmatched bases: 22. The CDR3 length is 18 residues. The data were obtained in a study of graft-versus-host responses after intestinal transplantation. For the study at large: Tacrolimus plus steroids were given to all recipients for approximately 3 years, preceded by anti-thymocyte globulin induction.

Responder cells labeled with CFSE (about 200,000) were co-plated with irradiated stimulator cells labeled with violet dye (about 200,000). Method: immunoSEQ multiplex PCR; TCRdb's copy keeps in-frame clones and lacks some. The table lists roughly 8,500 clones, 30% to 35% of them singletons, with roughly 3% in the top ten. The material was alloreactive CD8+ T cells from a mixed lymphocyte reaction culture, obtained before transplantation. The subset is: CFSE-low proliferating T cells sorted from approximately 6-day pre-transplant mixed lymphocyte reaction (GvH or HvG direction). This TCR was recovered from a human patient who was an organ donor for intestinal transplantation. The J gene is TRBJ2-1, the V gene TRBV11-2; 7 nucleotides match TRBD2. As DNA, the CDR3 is TGTGCCAGCAGCCCCCGTAGAGGGGAGGGCGCCGGATGGGGTGAGCAGTTCTTC. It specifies CASSPRRGEGAGWGEQFF.